Described below is a single TCR beta chain sequence and its context. This clonotype was seen repeatedly, ten times or more. What antigen it recognizes has not been identified. No per-base quality is available; no much larger clone lies one base away. The entry originates in a study of response to subunit inactivated influenza vaccine (dated by TCRdb to the late 2010s). For context, the study as a whole: To follow how T cells responded to a trivalent subunit inactivated influenza vaccine, the researchers relied on deep quantitative profiling of the T cell receptor repertoire.

The germline V gene yields MNHNS for CDR1 and SASEGT for CDR2. V is clipped by 5 bases and J by 6 bases, and the sequence between their germline boundaries is 17 bases long. The CDR3 spans 14 residues, from the cysteine through the phenylalanine. Only the CDR3 DNA stays, 42 bases, in frame from base 1. What the work shows at the level of the full study, not this receptor alone: It was suggested by the authors that each seasonal influenza vaccination may recruit only a limited number of new T cells.

Libraries were prepared through RT-PCR. The data were produced on an Illumina HiSeq 2500. TCRdb reprocessed the public reads (quality trimming at Q25 with fastp, clone calling with MiXCR) and kept in-frame beta chains. When rows share a CDR3 protein, they turn into one entry using the most common DNA and genes. Within this sample are 500,000 to 650,000 distinct CDR3 sequences, with roughly 8.2% of them counted one time only. 13% of the sample goes to the ten largest clones. This TCR came from a man aged 50-75 years who received an inactivated influenza vaccine. Donor details come from another sample of the same person, matched by shared clones. The V and J segments used are TRBV6-1 and TRBJ2-7; no D gene call is confident. The material sequenced was PBMCs from blood, taken roughly 24 months after vaccination. In nucleotide form, the sequence is TGTGCCAGCAGTACCACGTGGCAAAGTATCGAGCAGTACTTC. Its product reads: CASSTTWQSIEQYF.